This TCR beta chain was sequenced for a study of CD8 T cells in Susac syndrome. An input of about 0.5 to 1 ug of RNA was subjected to reverse transcription using random hexamers. Amplification of TCR beta CDR3 was carried out by immunoSEQ multiplex PCR, which covered 54 Vbeta and 13 Jbeta segments. MiXCR was run by TCRdb on the immunoSEQ multiplex PCR reads, yielding one entry per CDR3 protein. This sample carries about 210,000 distinct CDR3 sequences, around 96% of them seen once, and the ten largest clones take roughly 0.1%. Whole-study findings and limits: Acknowledgment was made by the study that its TCR sequencing and HLA analysis involved a relatively small number of individuals.

The CDR3 consists of 15 residues. V lost 6 bases to trimming and J lost 2 bases; unmatched junction nucleotides: 10. CDR1 is SQVTM, CDR2 ANQGSEA, per germline. In the case of this clonotype: Its target is not known.

High-throughput TCR beta sequencing covered peripheral CD8+ and CD4+ T cells. Negative isolation yielded CD4+ and CD8+ T cells, and FACS enriched TEMRA cells. The chain couples TRBV29-1 to TRBJ1-1, with 9 bases identical to TRBD1. The receptor was derived from a human donor with multiple sclerosis. The sequencing sample was made of CD4+ T cells from PBMCs. The CDR3 loop reads CSVENPGQGNTEAFF. DNA for the CDR3: TGCAGCGTGGAGAATCCGGGACAGGGAAACACTGAAGCTTTCTTT.